This TCR beta chain was identified in a study of beta chain features in type 1 diabetes. The germline CDR1 and CDR2 sequences are SGDLS and YYNGEE. The CDR3 extends over 16 amino acids. V was cut by 2 bases and J by 0 bases, with 12 bases left in between. In the case of this clone: Its antigen is not identified.

General observations from the study: Small HLA sub-analyses could not settle whether HLA shapes TCRB rearrangement. Shorter templates may be favored by PCR, equally so in patients and controls. A moderate, significant TCRB CDR3 shortening appeared in type 1 diabetes across four CD4+ subsets.

Expressed TCRB transcripts were sequenced, since all the RNA that had been isolated was reverse transcribed. Measured with immunoSEQ multiplex PCR; TCRdb has only the in-frame clones, and not every one. The table includes about 180,000 clones, 6.5% to 9.5% detected once. Sequenced sample: central memory CD4+ T cells from blood. The rearrangement joins TRBV9 to TRBJ2-1, with D perhaps matching TRBD1 (5 bases). The receptor's source is a woman aged 40 to 55 with type 1 diabetes. CDR3 protein: CASSVVGDSSYNEQFF. The DNA for the CDR3 is TGTGCCAGCAGCGTGGTAGGCGACAGCTCCTACAATGAGCAGTTCTTC.